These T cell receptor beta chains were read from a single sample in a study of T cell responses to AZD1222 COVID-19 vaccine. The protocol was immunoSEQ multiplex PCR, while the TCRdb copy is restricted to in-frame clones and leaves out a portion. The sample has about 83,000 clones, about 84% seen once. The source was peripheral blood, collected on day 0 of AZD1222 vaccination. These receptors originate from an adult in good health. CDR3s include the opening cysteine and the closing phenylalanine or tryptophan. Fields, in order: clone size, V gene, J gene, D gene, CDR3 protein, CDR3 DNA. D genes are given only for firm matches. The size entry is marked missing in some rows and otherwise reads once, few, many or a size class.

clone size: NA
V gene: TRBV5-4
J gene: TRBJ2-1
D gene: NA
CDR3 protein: CASSLDGINEQFF
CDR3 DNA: TGTGCCAGCAGCTTGGACGGGATTAATGAGCAGTTCTTC

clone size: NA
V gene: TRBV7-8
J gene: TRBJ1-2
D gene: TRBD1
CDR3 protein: CASSMGQGYTF
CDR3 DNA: TGTGCCAGCAGCATGGGACAGGGGTACACCTTC

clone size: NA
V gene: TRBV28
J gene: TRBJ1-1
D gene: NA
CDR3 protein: CASSLYKGNTEAFF
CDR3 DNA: TGTGCCAGCAGTTTATACAAGGGGAACACTGAAGCTTTCTTT

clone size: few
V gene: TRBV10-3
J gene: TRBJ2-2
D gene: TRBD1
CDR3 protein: CAISLDRGQTGELFF
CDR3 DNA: TGTGCCATCAGTCTCGACAGGGGGCAGACCGGGGAGCTGTTTTTT

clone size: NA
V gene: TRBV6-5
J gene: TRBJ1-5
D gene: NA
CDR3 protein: CASRREANQPQHF
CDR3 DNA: TGTGCCAGCAGGCGGGAAGCTAATCAGCCCCAGCATTTT

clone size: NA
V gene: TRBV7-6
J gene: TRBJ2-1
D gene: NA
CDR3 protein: CASSLGLTPINNEQFF
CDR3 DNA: TGTGCCAGCAGCTTAGGGCTCACCCCGATAAACAATGAGCAGTTCTTC

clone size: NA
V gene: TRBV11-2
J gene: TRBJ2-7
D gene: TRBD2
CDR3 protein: CASSASGRAYEQYF
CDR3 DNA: TGTGCCAGCAGCGCCAGCGGGAGGGCCTACGAGCAGTACTTC

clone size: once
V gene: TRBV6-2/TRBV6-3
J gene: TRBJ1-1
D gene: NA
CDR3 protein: CASSYAGWAEAFF
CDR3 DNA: TGTGCCAGCAGTTACGCAGGGTGGGCTGAAGCTTTCTTT

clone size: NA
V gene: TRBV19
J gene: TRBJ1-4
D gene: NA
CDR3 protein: CASTYRQDEKLFF
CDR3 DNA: TGTGCCAGTACCTATAGACAGGATGAAAAACTGTTTTTT

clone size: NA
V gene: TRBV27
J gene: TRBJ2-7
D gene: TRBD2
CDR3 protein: CASSLTSGGSLNWNEQYF
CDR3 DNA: TGTGCCAGCAGTTTGACTAGCGGGGGGTCCTTAAATTGGAACGAGCAGTACTTC

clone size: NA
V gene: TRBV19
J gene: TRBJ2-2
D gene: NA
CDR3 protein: CASTPQPFANTGELFF
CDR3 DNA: TGTGCCAGTACCCCCCAGCCCTTCGCGAACACCGGGGAGCTGTTTTTT

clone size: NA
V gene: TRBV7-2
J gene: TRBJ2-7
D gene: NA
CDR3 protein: CASSPLRGSEQYF
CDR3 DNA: TGTGCCAGCAGCCCATTACGAGGTAGCGAGCAGTACTTC

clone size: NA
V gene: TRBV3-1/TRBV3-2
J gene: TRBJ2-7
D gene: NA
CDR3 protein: CASSLWEGALTYEQYF
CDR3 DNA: TGTGCCAGCAGCCTATGGGAGGGGGCCTTAACCTACGAGCAGTACTTC

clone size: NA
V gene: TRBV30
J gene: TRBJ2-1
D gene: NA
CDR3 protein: CAWASGPGRGEQFF
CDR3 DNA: TGTGCCTGGGCAAGCGGGCCCGGGCGGGGTGAGCAGTTCTTC

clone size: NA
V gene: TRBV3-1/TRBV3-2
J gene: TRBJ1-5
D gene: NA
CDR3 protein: CASSRGRNQPQHF
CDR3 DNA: TGTGCCAGCAGCCGAGGGAGAAATCAGCCCCAGCATTTT

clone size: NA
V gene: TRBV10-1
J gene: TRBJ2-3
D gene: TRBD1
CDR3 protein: CASSESPFDRELGPDTQYF
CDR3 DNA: TGCGCCAGCAGTGAGTCCCCCTTCGACAGGGAATTAGGGCCAGATACGCAGTATTTT

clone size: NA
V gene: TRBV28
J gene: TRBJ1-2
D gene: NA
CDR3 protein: CASSFLINLGGYTF
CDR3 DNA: TGTGCCAGCAGTTTTCTTATCAATTTGGGTGGCTACACCTTC

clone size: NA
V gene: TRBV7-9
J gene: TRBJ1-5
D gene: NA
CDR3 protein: CASSLGGGTGQPQHF
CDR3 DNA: TGTGCCAGCAGCTTAGGGGGCGGGACGGGACAGCCCCAGCATTTT

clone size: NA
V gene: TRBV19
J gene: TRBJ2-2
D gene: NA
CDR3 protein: CASSRLGGELFF
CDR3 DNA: TGTGCCAGTAGCCGACTAGGCGGGGAGCTGTTTTTT

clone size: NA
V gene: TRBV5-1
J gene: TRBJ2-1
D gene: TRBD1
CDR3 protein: CASGPPLGTGSYNEQFF
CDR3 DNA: TGCGCCAGCGGCCCTCCTCTGGGGACAGGGTCCTACAATGAGCAGTTCTTC

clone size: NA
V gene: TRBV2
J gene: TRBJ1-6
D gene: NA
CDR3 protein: CASTGTFGTSSPLHF
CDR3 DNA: TGTGCCAGCACCGGGACATTCGGGACCTCTTCACCCCTCCACTTT

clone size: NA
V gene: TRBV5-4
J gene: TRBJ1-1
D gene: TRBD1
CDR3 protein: CASSSGTGGGTEAFF
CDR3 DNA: TGTGCCAGCAGCTCCGGGACAGGGGGAGGAACTGAAGCTTTCTTT

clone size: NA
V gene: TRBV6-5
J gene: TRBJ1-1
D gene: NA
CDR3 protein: CASSRDGTNTEAFF
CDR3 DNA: TGTGCCAGCAGTCGAGACGGTACGAACACTGAAGCTTTCTTT

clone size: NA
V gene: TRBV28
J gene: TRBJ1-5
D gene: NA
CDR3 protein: CASTAGGDYQPQHF
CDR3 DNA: TGTGCCAGCACAGCAGGAGGGGACTATCAGCCCCAGCATTTT

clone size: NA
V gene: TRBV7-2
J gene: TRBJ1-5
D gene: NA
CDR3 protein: CASSLGDFNQPQHF
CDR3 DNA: TGTGCCAGCAGCTTAGGGGACTTCAATCAGCCCCAGCATTTT

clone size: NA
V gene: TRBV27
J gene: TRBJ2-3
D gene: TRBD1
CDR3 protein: CASTRTGGSTDTQYF
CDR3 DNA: TGTGCCAGCACCCGGACAGGGGGAAGCACAGATACGCAGTATTTT

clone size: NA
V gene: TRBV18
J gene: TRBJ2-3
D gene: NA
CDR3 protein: CASSPSSLASTQYF
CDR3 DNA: TGTGCCAGCTCACCTTCCTCCTTAGCGAGCACGCAGTATTTT

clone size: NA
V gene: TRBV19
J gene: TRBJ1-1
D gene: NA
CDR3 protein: CASSVPLGPSRPNTEAFF
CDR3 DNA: TGTGCCAGTAGTGTCCCGTTAGGGCCCTCCCGTCCGAACACTGAAGCTTTCTTT

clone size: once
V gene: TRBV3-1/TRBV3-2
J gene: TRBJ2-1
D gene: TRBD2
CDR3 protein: CASSPWTSNEQFF
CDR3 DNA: TGTGCCAGCAGCCCATGGACTAGCAATGAGCAGTTCTTC

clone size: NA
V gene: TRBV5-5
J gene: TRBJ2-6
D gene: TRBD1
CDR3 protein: CASSRLFRDRVVGANVLTF
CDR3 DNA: TGTGCCAGCAGCCGCCTATTCCGGGACAGGGTCGTTGGGGCCAACGTCCTGACTTTC

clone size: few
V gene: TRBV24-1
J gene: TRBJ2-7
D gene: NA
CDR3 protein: CATSDWGLRASENEQYF
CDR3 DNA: TGTGCCACCAGTGATTGGGGCCTGCGGGCCTCGGAGAACGAGCAGTACTTC

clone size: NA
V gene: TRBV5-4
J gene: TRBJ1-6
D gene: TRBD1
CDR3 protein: CASSLGGGQGLGPLHF
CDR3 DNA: TGTGCCAGCAGCTTGGGGGGGGGACAGGGACTTGGACCCCTCCACTTT

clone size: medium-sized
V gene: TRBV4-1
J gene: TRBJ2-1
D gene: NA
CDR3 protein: CASRHSGGNEQFF
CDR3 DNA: TGCGCCAGCAGGCATAGTGGGGGGAATGAGCAGTTCTTC

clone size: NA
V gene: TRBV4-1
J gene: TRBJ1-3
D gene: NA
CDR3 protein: CASSLGGENTIYF
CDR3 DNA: TGCGCCAGCAGTTTAGGAGGGGAAAACACCATATATTTT

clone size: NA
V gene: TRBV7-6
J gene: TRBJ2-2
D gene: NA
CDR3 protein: CASSSGGTGELFF
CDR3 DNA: TGTGCCAGCAGCTCTGGGGGTACCGGGGAGCTGTTTTTT

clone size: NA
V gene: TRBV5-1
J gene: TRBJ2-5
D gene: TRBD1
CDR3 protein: CASSPDPGTGEETQYF
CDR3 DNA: TGCGCCAGCAGCCCCGACCCCGGGACAGGGGAAGAGACCCAGTACTTC

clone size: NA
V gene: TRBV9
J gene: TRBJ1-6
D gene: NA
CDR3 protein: CASSVDQGGSPLHF
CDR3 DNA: TGTGCCAGCAGCGTAGATCAGGGAGGGTCACCCCTCCACTTT

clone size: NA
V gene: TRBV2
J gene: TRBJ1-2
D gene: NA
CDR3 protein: CASSERGKVYGYTF
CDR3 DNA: TGTGCCAGCAGTGAAAGGGGGAAGGTCTATGGCTACACCTTC

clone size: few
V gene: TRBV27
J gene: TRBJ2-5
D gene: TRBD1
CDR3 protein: CASSDRTGWEETQYF
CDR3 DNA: TGTGCCAGCAGTGATCGGACAGGGTGGGAAGAGACCCAGTACTTC

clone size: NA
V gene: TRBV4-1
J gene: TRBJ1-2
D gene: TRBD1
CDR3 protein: CASSQSGDRTNYGYTF
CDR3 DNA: TGCGCCAGCAGCCAAAGTGGGGACAGAACTAACTATGGCTACACCTTC

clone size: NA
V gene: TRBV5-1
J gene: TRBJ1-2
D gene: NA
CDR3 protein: CASSLEGPGYGYTF
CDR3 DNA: TGCGCCAGCAGCTTGGAGGGGCCTGGCTATGGCTACACCTTC

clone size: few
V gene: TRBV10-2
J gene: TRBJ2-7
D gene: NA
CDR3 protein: CASSELLRYEQYF
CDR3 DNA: TGCGCCAGCAGTGAGCTCCTGAGGTACGAGCAGTACTTC

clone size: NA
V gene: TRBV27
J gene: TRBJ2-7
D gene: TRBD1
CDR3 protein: CASSLSGGFEQYF
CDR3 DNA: TGTGCCAGCAGTTTATCAGGGGGCTTCGAGCAGTACTTC

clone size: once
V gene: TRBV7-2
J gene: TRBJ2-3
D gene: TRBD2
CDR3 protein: CASSLRVGGYNTDTQYF
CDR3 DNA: TGTGCCAGCAGCTTAAGGGTGGGAGGGTACAACACAGATACGCAGTATTTT

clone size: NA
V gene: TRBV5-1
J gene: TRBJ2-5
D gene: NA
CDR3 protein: CASSLRFFQETQYF
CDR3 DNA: TGCGCCAGCAGCTTGAGGTTCTTCCAAGAGACCCAGTACTTC

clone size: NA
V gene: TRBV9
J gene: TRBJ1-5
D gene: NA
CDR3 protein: CASSVAPNQPQHF
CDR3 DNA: TGTGCCAGCAGCGTCGCTCCAAATCAGCCCCAGCATTTT

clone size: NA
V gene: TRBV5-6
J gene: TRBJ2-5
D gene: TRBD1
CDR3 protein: CASSLTGVAVQETQYF
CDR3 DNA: TGTGCCAGCAGCTTGACAGGGGTTGCTGTTCAAGAGACCCAGTACTTC

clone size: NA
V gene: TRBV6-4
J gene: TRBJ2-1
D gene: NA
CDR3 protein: CASSEQIYGEQFF
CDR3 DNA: TGTGCCAGCAGTGAGCAGATATATGGTGAGCAGTTCTTC

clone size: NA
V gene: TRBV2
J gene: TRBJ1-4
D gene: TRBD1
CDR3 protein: CASSEWTGDEKLFF
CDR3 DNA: TGTGCCAGCAGTGAGTGGACAGGGGATGAAAAACTGTTTTTT

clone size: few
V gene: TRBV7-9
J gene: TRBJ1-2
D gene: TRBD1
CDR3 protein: CASSLESGQALF
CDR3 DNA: TGTGCCAGCAGTTTAGAAAGTGGACAGGCCCTCTTC

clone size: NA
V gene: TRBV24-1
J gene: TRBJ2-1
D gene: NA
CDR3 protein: CATSDWTGAFF
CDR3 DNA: TGTGCCACCAGTGATTGGACCGGGGCGTTCTTC